The following is a T cell receptor beta chain sequence with its context. The primer mix had 60 Vbeta and 13 Jbeta primers. Data came from immunoSEQ multiplex PCR; TCRdb stores just in-frame clones and leaves some out. The sample includes roughly 110,000 clones, 71% of them seen just once. The sample originates from a study of cytomegalovirus exposure and HLA in healthy donors. V dropped 2 bases and J dropped 2 bases, with 10 bases sitting between them. Germline assignment: CDR1 SQVTM and CDR2 ANQGSEA. There are 13 residues in the CDR3. The sequence was collected from a female donor in good health and CMV-seronegative. This rearrangement joins TRBV29-1 to TRBJ2-7; no firm D call. The sequencing input was PBMCs. The CDR3 region has the DNA TGCAGCGTTGAATCTGGCGGTCCCTACGAGCAGTACTTC. This sequence encodes CSVESGGPYEQYF.